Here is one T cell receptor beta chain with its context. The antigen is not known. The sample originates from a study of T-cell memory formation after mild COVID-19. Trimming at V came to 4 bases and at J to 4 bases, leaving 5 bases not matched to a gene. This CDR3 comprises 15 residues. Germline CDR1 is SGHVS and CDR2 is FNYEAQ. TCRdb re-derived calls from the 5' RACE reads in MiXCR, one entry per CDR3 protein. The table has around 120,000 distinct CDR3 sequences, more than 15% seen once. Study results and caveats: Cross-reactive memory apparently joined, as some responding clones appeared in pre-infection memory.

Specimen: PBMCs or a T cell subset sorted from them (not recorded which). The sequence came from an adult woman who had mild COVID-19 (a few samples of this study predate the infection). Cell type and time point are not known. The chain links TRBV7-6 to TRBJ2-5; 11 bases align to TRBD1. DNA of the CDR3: TGTGCCAGCAGCTACCGGGACAGGGGGGGAGAGACCCAGTACTTC. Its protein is CASSYRDRGGETQYF.